A single sample gave rise to the 32 T cell receptor beta chains below, sequenced in a study of blood T cells in healthy people across ages. PCR was performed a second time for about 6 to 12 cycles using a sample-barcoded 5' primer and a J-beta primer mix. TCRdb fed the 5' RACE reads into MiXCR, producing one record per CDR3 protein. This repertoire shows some 900,000 distinct CDR3 sequences, about 30% found once; its top ten account for approximately 15%. The material sequenced was blood. All receptors come from a woman of 80 years or more in good health.

This clonotype was picked up a small number of times. The chain links TRBV7-9 to TRBJ1-2; D perhaps matches TRBD1 (5 bases). This CDR3 has 16 amino acids. V was clipped by 8 bases and J by 4 bases, with 23 bases between them. Germline-derived CDR1 and CDR2 are SEHNR and FQNEAQ (reference sequence). The CDR3 loop reads CASAGGRQLLSYGYTF. CDR3 nucleotide sequence: TGTGCCAGCGCCGGCGGGCGACAGTTACTAAGCTATGGCTACACCTTC.

This clonotype has ten or more counts. Written as DNA, the CDR3 is TGTGCCATCAGGGCACAGTCTCGGTACGAGCAGTACTTC. Its protein product is CAIRAQSRYEQYF. The V and J genes are TRBV10-3 and TRBJ2-7; D not resolved. The CDR3 loop spans 13 amino acids. Trimming stripped 6 bases from V and 4 bases from J, with 13 bases between. Germline V gene sequence: CDR1 ENHRY, CDR2 SYGVKD.

Ten or more counts support this clonotype. This chain links TRBV20-1 with TRBJ2-3; no clear D gene. Germline-derived CDR1 and CDR2 are DFQATT and SNEGSKA (reference sequence). V lost 2 bases to trimming and J lost 0 bases, with 6 bases between them. This CDR3 contains 13 residues. The CDR3 reads CSARPSSTDTQYF. The CDR3 DNA reads as TGCAGTGCTAGACCCTCTAGCACAGATACGCAGTATTTT.

This clonotype showed up just a few times. This may be a read error: a much more frequent sequence differs by one nucleotide. The gene calls are TRBV20-1 and TRBJ2-7; TRBD2 aligns across 9 bases. The germline gives CDR1 DFQATT, CDR2 SNEGSKA (reference sequence). CDR3 length: 17 residues. V lost 4 bases to trimming and J lost 7 bases; unmatched junction nucleotides: 20. For the CDR3, the DNA is TGCAGTGCTATTTTCTTGCTTAGCGGGGGACGGGGCAATGAGCAGTACTTC. It yields the protein CSAIFLLSGGRGNEQYF.

This clonotype was seen at least ten times. Here the CDR3 DNA reads TGTGCCACCAGTGTTGGAACAGGCCGTCCCGGCCCTGGGGCCAACGTCCTGACTTTC. This translates into CATSVGTGRPGPGANVLTF. The rearrangement uses TRBV24-1 and TRBJ2-6; TRBD1 is a possible D gene (5 bases). V lost 5 bases to trimming and J lost 2 bases, with 21 bases between them. This CDR3 contains 19 residues. Germline V gene sequence: CDR1 KGHDR, CDR2 SFDVKD.

This clonotype was counted ten times or more. This sequence joins TRBV11-2 and TRBJ2-1; D is uncertain. Trimming removed 3 bases at V and 4 bases at J, with 10 bases between. Germline loops: CDR1 SGHAT, CDR2 FQNNGV. This CDR3 has 14 amino acids. CDR3: CASSLRQAYNEQFF. CDR3 bases: TGTGCCAGCAGCTTGCGGCAGGCGTACAATGAGCAGTTCTTC.

Ten or more counts support this clonotype. The J gene is TRBJ2-3, the V gene TRBV11-2, with 9 positions matching TRBD1. V was clipped by 4 bases and J by 6 bases; unmatched bases: 11. The CDR3 has 16 amino acids. Germline assignment: CDR1 SGHAT and CDR2 FQNNGV. CDR3 in amino acids: CASSSGRGQGRDTQYF. DNA for the CDR3: TGTGCCAGCAGCTCGGGGAGGGGACAGGGTCGCGATACGCAGTATTTT.

CDR3 region: CSVVPGAYGYTF. CDR3 sequence (DNA): TGCAGCGTTGTTCCAGGGGCCTATGGCTACACCTTC. The chain joins TRBV29-1 to TRBJ1-2; tentative D call: TRBD1 (6 bases). CDR3 length: 12 amino acids. V was pared by 4 bases and J by 4 bases, with 10 bases between. Per germline, CDR1 SQVTM and CDR2 ANQGSEA.

This clonotype was counted many times. This chain links TRBV6-5 with TRBJ2-5; D is undetermined. Trimming took off 6 bases at V and 4 bases at J, with 12 bases between the two ends. This CDR3 contains 13 residues. The germline V gene has CDR1 MNHEY and CDR2 SVGAGI. The CDR3 loop reads CASSSSWAETQYF. In DNA, the CDR3 is TGTGCCAGCAGCTCCTCGTGGGCAGAGACCCAGTACTTC.

V and J are TRBV7-2 and TRBJ2-2; D is unclear. Germline V gene sequence: CDR1 SGHTA, CDR2 FQGNSA. The length of the CDR3 is 15 residues. The ends were cut back, 7 bases at V and 0 bases at J, with 12 bases in the middle. CDR3 protein: CASTRGSANTGELFF. Written as DNA, the CDR3 is TGTGCCAGCACCAGAGGCAGCGCGAACACCGGGGAGCTGTTTTTT. Combining the CDR3 with reference TRBV7-2 and TRBJ2-2 gives the whole variable domain GAGVSQSPSNKVTEKGKDVELRCDPISGHTALYWYRQSLGQGLEFLIYFQGNSAPDKSGLPSDRFSAERTGGSVSTLTIQRTQQEDSAVYLCASTRGSANTGELFFGEGSRLTVL.

This clonotype showed up many times. The V gene is TRBV7-2, the J gene TRBJ2-7; D not certain. Trimming shortened V by 1 base and J by 2 bases, and 9 bases separated the two germline ends. The germline CDR1 and CDR2 sequences are SGHTA and FQGNSA. The CDR3 is made up of 14 amino acids. The CDR3: CASSLGWKAYEQYF. DNA of the CDR3: TGTGCCAGCAGCTTAGGGTGGAAAGCCTACGAGCAGTACTTC.

Comments on this clonotype: An end of the junction differs from the germline gene, which may be a read error. This sequence joins TRBV6-2 or TRBV6-3 and TRBJ2-4, with D possibly called TRBD1 or TRBD2 (5 bases each). The CDR3 totals 17 residues. Per germline, CDR1 MNHEY and CDR2 SVGEGT. The CDR3 spells CASRYGTFRKAKNIQYF. CDR3 nucleotide sequence: TGTGCCAGCCGTTACGGGACCTTTAGGAAGGCCAAAAACATTCAGTACTTC.

This clonotype occurred once. Germline is not matched at one junction end, which may reflect a read error. This sequence joins TRBV7-7 and TRBJ1-4, with TRBD1 matching 12 bases. The V gene's germline CDR1 is SSHAT and CDR2 FNYEAQ (reference sequence). The CDR3 runs 19 residues. The CDR3 nucleotides read TGTGCTAGCAGCTTAGCCCCTTCTGGGACAGGGGGCAGGGATGAAAAACTGTTTTTT. It yields the protein CASSLAPSGTGGRDEKLFF.

This clonotype has ten or more counts. The rearrangement joins TRBV5-1 to TRBJ1-2; no reliable D call. Germline V lookup: CDR1 SGHRS, CDR2 YFSETQ. The CDR3 runs 12 residues. V lost 3 bases and J lost 4, with 7 bases in between. The CDR3 DNA follows: TGCGCCAGCAGCTCGGGTGCCTATGGCTACACCTTC. This sequence encodes CASSSGAYGYTF.

This clonotype was detected only once. The rearrangement joins TRBV20-1 to TRBJ1-5; unclear D gene. V shed 0 bases and J shed 7 bases, with 10 bases lying between them. The length of the CDR3 is 13 residues. Germline values: CDR1 DFQATT, CDR2 SNEGSKA (reference sequence). As DNA, the CDR3 is TGCAGTGCTAGAGAAGCGATTAGGCAGCCCCAGCATTTT. It is translated as CSAREAIRQPQHF.

This clonotype was seen at least ten times. This chain connects TRBV15 to TRBJ1-2, with D unclear. The CDR3 totals 12 residues. CDR1 is LNHNV and CDR2 is YYDKDF in the germline V gene (reference sequence). V lost 1 base and J lost 3, with 3 bases in between. The CDR3 loop is CATSRADYGYTF. The CDR3 DNA follows: TGTGCCACCAGCAGAGCGGACTATGGCTACACCTTC.

The sample holds many counts of this clonotype. The genes are TRBV7-2 and TRBJ2-5; the D gene is possibly TRBD2 (6 bases). The CDR3 contains 15 residues. V shed 11 bases and J shed 3 bases, with 22 bases lying between them. Germline CDR1 SGHTA, CDR2 FQGNSA. DNA of the CDR3: TGTGCCGCAGCAGCGGGTTCTGGGAAGGAAGAGACCCAGTACTTC. Its protein product is CAAAAGSGKEETQYF.

This clonotype was recorded at least ten times. V and J are TRBV5-1 and TRBJ2-3; 9 nucleotides match TRBD1. Germline V gives CDR1 SGHRS, CDR2 YFSETQ. The CDR3 is 15 amino acids. Trimming removed 3 bases from V and 5 bases from J; junction bases left unmatched: 7. The chain's CDR3 is CASSYRTGEVDTQYF. In DNA form, the CDR3 reads TGCGCCAGCAGCTATCGGACAGGGGAGGTAGATACGCAGTATTTT.

This clonotype was detected only a few times. V is TRBV12-3 or TRBV12-4 and J is TRBJ2-7; 8 positions match TRBD2. The CDR3 consists of 14 residues. V was clipped by 5 bases and J by 6 bases; unmatched bases: 9. The CDR3 bases are TGTGCCAGCAGTAACACGGGGGGGCGGGCCGAGCAGTACTTC. Translation: CASSNTGGRAEQYF.

This clonotype was recorded many times. The chain recombines TRBV28 with TRBJ2-3; D is undetermined. CDR3 length: 11 amino acids. Germline V lookup: CDR1 MDHEN, CDR2 SYDVKM. With 6 bases removed from V and 4 bases from J, the gap between germline ends came to 5 bases. The CDR3 loop is CASSLSDTQYF. CDR3 DNA: TGTGCCAGCAGCTTGTCAGATACGCAGTATTTT.

A few counts support this clonotype. Given a much more abundant clone one base away, this may be a read error. The chain joins TRBV4-1 to TRBJ2-3; TRBD2 is a possible D gene (5 bases). The CDR3 has 15 amino acids. The germline V and J ends were trimmed by 4 bases and 4 bases, with 15 bases remaining between them. CDR1 and CDR2 from the germline V gene are MGHRA and YSYEKL. CDR3 amino acids: CASSPKDSRADTQYF. As DNA, the CDR3 is TGCGCCAGCAGCCCCAAGGACTCTCGCGCAGATACGCAGTATTTT.

This clonotype was recorded at least ten times. The chain uses TRBV14 and TRBJ2-1, with D unclear. Trimming shortened V by 4 bases and J by 5 bases, and 15 bases separated the two germline ends. Germline CDR1 is SGHDN and CDR2 is FVKESK. The CDR3 covers 15 residues. The CDR3 DNA is TGTGCCAGCAGCCCTAAATATCGTTGGGACAATGAGCAGTTCTTC. The encoded protein is CASSPKYRWDNEQFF.

This clonotype was observed at least ten times. The chain joins TRBV12-3 or TRBV12-4 to TRBJ1-4; no clear D. The CDR3 loop spans 14 amino acids. Trimming took 6 bases from V and 4 from J, leaving 12 bases between them. This CDR3 reads CASSLDRINEKLFF. The CDR3, as DNA: TGTGCCAGCAGCCTGGACCGAATTAATGAAAAACTGTTTTTT.

This chain links TRBV20-1 with TRBJ2-7; 9 bases are a match to TRBD1. Trimming took 7 bases from V and 2 from J; bases not matched to a gene: 12. The V gene's germline CDR1 is DFQATT and CDR2 SNEGSKA (reference sequence). This CDR3 is 15 amino acids long. In DNA form, the CDR3 reads TGCAGTGTCAACGATCGGACAGGGGCGACCTACGAGCAGTACTTC. The encoded protein is CSVNDRTGATYEQYF.

This clonotype has only a few counts. This rearrangement joins TRBV2 to TRBJ2-3, with 12 positions matching TRBD2. The germline gives CDR1 SNHLY, CDR2 FYNNEI. The CDR3 extends over 18 amino acids. The ends lost 10 bases at V and 0 bases at J; junction bases unmatched: 14. The CDR3 nucleotides read TGTGCCAACAGGGGGGCCTCTAGCGGGGGGGCTAGCACAGATACGCAGTATTTT. Amino acid sequence: CANRGASSGGASTDTQYF.

J is TRBJ1-5 and V is TRBV10-2; D not resolved. Trimming stripped 3 bases from V and 9 bases from J, with 15 bases between. The CDR3 is 14 residues long. CDR1 and CDR2 (germline): WSHSY, SAAADI. The CDR3 loop reads CASSDGGRSRPQHF. DNA of the CDR3: TGCGCCAGCAGTGACGGAGGCAGGTCAAGGCCCCAGCATTTT.

Concerning this clonotype itself: A much more abundant neighbour one base away suggests this may be a read error. J is TRBJ2-1 and V is TRBV12-3 or TRBV12-4; TRBD2 aligns across 13 bases. The CDR3 sequence is 15 residues long. J was trimmed by 7 bases and V by 11 bases; bases with no gene match: 11. This CDR3 is CAGTRTSGGHNEQFF. The CDR3 nucleotides read TGTGCCGGCACCCGGACTAGCGGGGGCCATAATGAGCAGTTCTTC.

This clonotype showed up just a few times. The gene calls are TRBV20-1 and TRBJ1-1, with D tentatively TRBD1 (5 bases). The CDR3 contains 13 residues. Germline V gene lookup returns CDR1 DFQATT and CDR2 SNEGSKA (reference sequence). Trimming shortened V by 6 bases and J by 0 bases, and 11 bases separated the two germline ends. The CDR3, as DNA: TGCAGTGCCCGACAGTCTTTGAACACTGAAGCTTTCTTT. Translating gives CSARQSLNTEAFF.

Of note for this clonotype: A read error may explain this, as a much larger clone is one base away. The rearrangement joins TRBV5-1 to TRBJ2-5, with 12 bases matching TRBD2. Per the germline V gene, CDR1 is SGHRS and CDR2 is YFSETQ. The V gene end was trimmed by 4 bases and the J gene end by 9 bases; junction bases not matched to a gene: 13. The CDR3 extends over 16 amino acids. The CDR3 DNA follows: TGCGCCAGCAGCGAGTCTAGCGGGGGGGCCTCGGAGGCCCAGTACTTC. As protein: CASSESSGGASEAQYF. The variable domain in full, completed from reference TRBV5-1 and TRBJ2-5, reads KAGVTQTPRYLIKTRGQQVTLSCSPISGHRSVSWYQQTPGQGLQFLFEYFSETQRNKGNFPGRFSGRQFSNSRSEMNVSTLELGDSALYLCASSESSGGASEAQYFGPGTRLLVL.

A note on this clonotype: A much larger clone sits a single nucleotide away, making a read error possible. V and J are TRBV5-1 and TRBJ1-2, with D possibly being TRBD1 (5 bases). This CDR3 comprises 12 residues. The germline gives CDR1 SGHRS, CDR2 YFSETQ. DNA for the CDR3: TGCGCCTGCAGCTGGGGGGACTATGGCTACACCTTC. Translating it yields CACSWGDYGYTF.

This clonotype was counted many times. The rearrangement uses TRBV20-1 and TRBJ2-4; D is unresolved. The germline CDR1 and CDR2 sequences are DFQATT and SNEGSKA (reference sequence). This CDR3 is built from 15 residues. Trimming took 6 bases from V and 0 from J, leaving 15 bases between them. Here the CDR3 reads CSAPTLDQAKNIQYF. DNA for the CDR3: TGCAGTGCCCCAACACTCGACCAAGCCAAAAACATTCAGTACTTC.

This clonotype has ten or more counts. The V and J genes are TRBV6-5 and TRBJ1-4; D ambiguous. In germline, CDR1 is MNHEY, CDR2 SVGAGI. Trimming shortened V by 4 bases and J by 8 bases, and 23 bases separated the two germline ends. The CDR3 totals 17 residues. This chain's CDR3 is CASSFSRDGGLREKLFF. The CDR3 DNA follows: TGTGCCAGCAGTTTCTCCCGCGATGGCGGCCTGAGGGAAAAACTGTTTTTT.